This is a list of T cell receptor beta chains from one sample in a study of blood T cell repertoires in COVID-19. Clones were read by immunoSEQ multiplex PCR, and TCRdb kept only the in-frame ones, dropping some. In the table there are around 370,000 clones, around 90% of which are singletons. The sample taken for sequencing was peripheral blood. Receptors originate from a man between 18 and 29 years old with active or convalescent COVID-19. CDR3s include the opening cysteine and the closing phenylalanine or tryptophan. Each record gives: D gene, clone size, CDR3 length, J gene, V gene, CDR3 DNA, CDR3 protein. D genes are given only for firm matches. Clone size, where shown, is once, few, many, or a class for clones that have expanded.

-	-	10	TRBJ1-1	TRBV23-1	TGCGCCCGCCAGACAGTTGAAGCTTTCTTT	CARQTVEAFF
TRBD2	-	16	TRBJ2-2	TRBV7-3	TGTGCCAGCAGCTTGGCAGCGGGAGGGGTAACCGGGGAGCTGTTTTTT	CASSLAAGGVTGELFF
TRBD1	-	17	TRBJ2-7	TRBV27	TGTGCCAGCAGTCGGGCTACCGGGACAGGGGGCACGTACGAGCAGTACTTC	CASSRATGTGGTYEQYF
-	-	14	TRBJ1-4	TRBV18	TGTGCCAGCTCACCACCGGCAGGGGATGAAAAACTGTTTTTT	CASSPPAGDEKLFF
TRBD2	-	17	TRBJ2-1	TRBV11-2	TGTGCCAGCAGCGCCTCCCCACTAGCGGGGCAGACAGGGGAGCAGTTCTTC	CASSASPLAGQTGEQFF
TRBD1	-	14	TRBJ2-1	TRBV7-2	TGTGCCAGCAGCTCCCGACAGGGGAACATGATGGAGTTCTTC	CASSSRQGNMMEFF
TRBD1	-	15	TRBJ1-5	TRBV28	TGTGCCAGCAGTTTGAACAGGGGGTCGGGACAGCCCCAGCATTTT	CASSLNRGSGQPQHF
TRBD1	-	15	TRBJ2-1	TRBV11-3	TGTGCCAGCAGCCCGGGACAGGGGGTCTACAATGAGCAGTTCTTC	CASSPGQGVYNEQFF
-	once	12	TRBJ2-7	TRBV7-9	TGTGCCAGCAGCTCCAGGTCTTACGAGCAGTACTTC	CASSSRSYEQYF
-	-	14	TRBJ2-7	TRBV6-5	TGTGCCAGCAGTCTTTCAGGGGATTCCTACGAGCAGTACTTC	CASSLSGDSYEQYF
TRBD2	-	15	TRBJ2-7	TRBV7-2	TGTGCCAGCAGCCCGCGGGGGGGGAGCTCCTACGAGCAGTACTTC	CASSPRGGSSYEQYF
-	-	14	TRBJ1-5	TRBV24-1	TGTGCCACCAGTGATTTTAAGGGGAATCAGCCCCAGCATTTT	CATSDFKGNQPQHF
TRBD1	-	17	TRBJ1-2	TRBV7-9	TGTGCCAGCAGCGAAAACGTTGACAGGGGTCTAGGGTATGGCTACACCTTC	CASSENVDRGLGYGYTF
TRBD2	-	14	TRBJ2-5	TRBV3-1/TRBV3-2	TGTGCCAGCAGCCACCTCGGGACTAGCTGGACCCAGTACTTC	CASSHLGTSWTQYF
TRBD1	once	13	TRBJ1-1	TRBV18	TGTGCCAGCTCACCAGACAGGGGCGCTGAAGCTTTCTTT	CASSPDRGAEAFF
-	-	13	TRBJ1-5	TRBV12-3/TRBV12-4	TGTGCCAGCAGTCCTAATCTCTCGGGGCCCCAGCATTTT	CASSPNLSGPQHF
-	-	13	TRBJ2-7	TRBV27	TGTGCCAGCAGTTTATCCGGGGGATACGAGCAGTACTTC	CASSLSGGYEQYF
TRBD2	few	16	TRBJ2-1	TRBV5-4	TGTGCCAGCAGCCGGGCTAGCGGGAGTCTCTACAATGAGCAGTTCTTC	CASSRASGSLYNEQFF
TRBD1	-	15	TRBJ1-1	TRBV7-3	TGTGCCAGCAGCTTAAAGGCAGGGGGCGCCACTGAAGCTTTCTTT	CASSLKAGGATEAFF
-	-	17	TRBJ2-1	TRBV24-1	TGTGCCACCAGTGTCTCCGTAGGGACAAGCTCCTACAATGAGCAGTTCTTC	CATSVSVGTSSYNEQFF
-	-	17	TRBJ1-2	TRBV19	TGTGCCAGTAGTCCGTTCCCGACAGCACAATATAACTATGGCTACACCTTC	CASSPFPTAQYNYGYTF
-	-	12	TRBJ2-1	TRBV27	TGTGCCAGCAGTTTATCGCAGAATGAGCAGTTCTTC	CASSLSQNEQFF
TRBD1	-	19	TRBJ1-1	TRBV5-1	TGCGCCAGCAGCTTAGCGTCAGGCTTAACAGGGGGCTCTATACATGAAGCTTTCTTT	CASSLASGLTGGSIHEAFF
TRBD1	-	15	TRBJ1-1	TRBV4-3	TGCGCCAGCAGCCAAGGAGACAGGGGGCGAACTGAAGCTTTCTTT	CASSQGDRGRTEAFF
TRBD1	-	15	TRBJ1-1	TRBV18	TGTGCCAGCTCACTCACAGGGGGCCAGAACACTGAAGCTTTCTTT	CASSLTGGQNTEAFF
-	-	12	TRBJ1-2	TRBV7-2	TGTGCCAGCAGCCTAGACAGCTATGGCTACACCTTC	CASSLDSYGYTF
TRBD2	few	17	TRBJ2-7	TRBV4-3	TGCGCCAGCAGCCAAGATTTCGGCGGGAGTTTTTACTACGAGCAGTACTTC	CASSQDFGGSFYYEQYF
-	-	14	TRBJ2-7	TRBV13	TGTGCCAGCAGCTTAGGCTCAGGCGCCTACGAGCAGTACTTC	CASSLGSGAYEQYF
-	-	15	TRBJ1-6	TRBV14	TGTGCCAGCAGCCAAGATCTAGGCTTGCGGTCACCCCTCCACTTT	CASSQDLGLRSPLHF
-	-	14	TRBJ1-1	TRBV28	TGTGCCAGCAGTTTATGGACAGTGAACACTGAAGCTTTCTTT	CASSLWTVNTEAFF
TRBD1	-	14	TRBJ1-1	TRBV19	TGTGCCAGTAGGGGACAGGGGTCGCACACTGAAGCTTTCTTT	CASRGQGSHTEAFF
TRBD2	-	13	TRBJ2-7	TRBV24-1	TGTGCCACCAGTGAGGGACTAGGCTACGAGCAGTACTTC	CATSEGLGYEQYF
TRBD1	-	14	TRBJ1-1	TRBV6-1	TGTGCCAGCAGCCTACAGGGGGAGGACACTGAAGCTTTCTTT	CASSLQGEDTEAFF
-	-	12	TRBJ2-7	TRBV2	TGTGCCAGCAGGAAACTAGTAATCGAGCAGTACTTC	CASRKLVIEQYF
TRBD1	-	13	TRBJ1-2	TRBV7-9	TGTGCCAGCAGACTGCAGGGGGCTTCTGGCTACACCTTC	CASRLQGASGYTF
-	-	16	TRBJ1-6	TRBV6-5	TGTGCCAGCAGTTACGGGGGCCCGGCGGGTAATTCACCCCTCCACTTT	CASSYGGPAGNSPLHF
-	-	15	TRBJ1-4	TRBV7-2	TGTGCCAGCAGCACCAACTCGGCGGGTTATGAAAAACTGTTTTTT	CASSTNSAGYEKLFF
-	-	13	TRBJ2-3	TRBV29-1	TGCAGCGTTGATCGGGGGATCACAGATACGCAGTATTTT	CSVDRGITDTQYF
-	once	13	TRBJ1-3	TRBV30	TGTGCCTGGAGACAGACGTCTGGAAACACCATATATTTT	CAWRQTSGNTIYF
TRBD1	-	14	TRBJ1-2	TRBV28	TGTGCCAGCAGAAGGACAGGGCAATCCTATGGCTACACCTTC	CASRRTGQSYGYTF
TRBD1	-	15	TRBJ2-7	TRBV7-6	TGTGCCAGCAGCCCACGGACAGGGGGCCCCTACGAGCAGTACTTC	CASSPRTGGPYEQYF
TRBD1	once	16	TRBJ1-6	TRBV9	TGTGCCAGCAGCGTCTCCGGGACAGGGGGCAGCGGACCCCTCCACTTT	CASSVSGTGGSGPLHF
TRBD1	once	14	TRBJ1-2	TRBV20-1	TGCAGTGCTAGTCATACAGGGGGGGGCTATGGCTACACCTTC	CSASHTGGGYGYTF
-	-	14	TRBJ2-1	TRBV4-3	TGCGCCAGCAGCCAAGAGCTGGGTAGCTATGAGCAGTTCTTC	CASSQELGSYEQFF
-	-	14	TRBJ2-3	TRBV5-1	TGCGCCAGCAGCTTGGATCTGAGCACAGATACGCAGTATTTT	CASSLDLSTDTQYF
TRBD1	few	15	TRBJ2-1	TRBV9	TGTGCCAGCAGCTATGACAGGGGCTCCTACAATGAGCAGTTCTTC	CASSYDRGSYNEQFF
TRBD2	once	14	TRBJ2-1	TRBV14	TGTGCCAGCAGCCAACAGGCGGGAGTAAATGAGCAGTTCTTC	CASSQQAGVNEQFF
-	-	14	TRBJ1-6	TRBV7-2	TGTGCCAGCAGCTCGAGGGACAACAAATCACCCCTCCACTTT	CASSSRDNKSPLHF
-	-	12	TRBJ2-7	TRBV7-9	TGTGCCAGCCTAGGGAGTCGAGACGAGCAGTACTTC	CASLGSRDEQYF
TRBD1	-	14	TRBJ1-1	TRBV6-5	TGTGCCAGCAGGCGGGGACAGGGTGGTACTGAAGCTTTCTTT	CASRRGQGGTEAFF
TRBD2	-	14	TRBJ2-3	TRBV28	TGTGCCAGCGGACTAGCGGGGGGCCTAGATACGCAGTATTTT	CASGLAGGLDTQYF
TRBD1	-	15	TRBJ1-3	TRBV19	TGTGCCAGTAGTATATACAGGGGCCCAGGAAACACCATATATTTT	CASSIYRGPGNTIYF
-	-	17	TRBJ2-1	TRBV5-6	TGTGCCAGCAGCTTTCTTTTGACGTCGGACAGCGACAATGAGCAGTTCTTC	CASSFLLTSDSDNEQFF
-	-	16	TRBJ2-2	TRBV24-1	TGTGCCACCAGTGATTTTGGGCAATCGGTCGCCGGGGAGCTGTTTTTT	CATSDFGQSVAGELFF
TRBD2	-	15	TRBJ2-5	TRBV7-7	TGTGCCAGCAGCTTAGGCGGCGGGGGCCAAGAGACCCAGTACTTC	CASSLGGGGQETQYF
TRBD1	-	13	TRBJ1-2	TRBV2	TGTGCCAGCAGCCCGGACAGGTTCTATGGCTACACCTTC	CASSPDRFYGYTF
TRBD1	-	17	TRBJ1-4	TRBV18	TGTGCCAGCTCACCGCGCGAGGGACAGGGTAGGTATGAAAAACTGTTTTTT	CASSPREGQGRYEKLFF